This T cell receptor beta chain was identified in a study of response to subunit inactivated influenza vaccine. The CDR3 consists of 15 residues. CDR1 and CDR2 from the germline V gene are LNHDA and SQIVND (reference sequence). Trimming stripped 3 bases from V and 3 bases from J, with 14 bases between. TCRdb analysed the RT-PCR reads with MiXCR anew, one entry per CDR3 protein. The sample records 250,000 to 350,000 distinct CDR3 sequences, about 20% being singletons. A word on this clonotype: Its matching antigen is unknown.

General study findings and limits: It was suggested by the authors that few new T cells are recruited by each seasonal influenza vaccination.

This clonotype was sampled from a man in his fifties or sixties who received an inactivated influenza vaccine. Sequenced material: PBMCs from blood, taken 21 months after vaccination. This sequence joins TRBV19 and TRBJ1-2; D is perhaps TRBD1 (6 bases). CDR3 sequence reads: CASSIWGTPYYGYTF. The DNA of the CDR3 is TGTGCCAGTAGTATCTGGGGGACACCTTACTATGGCTACACCTTC. The full variable domain, its missing parts supplied by reference TRBV19 and TRBJ1-2, is DGGITQSPKYLFRKEGQNVTLSCEQNLNHDAMYWYRQDPGQGLRLIYYSQIVNDFQKGDIAEGYSVSREKKESFPLTVTSAQKNPTAFYLCASSIWGTPYYGYTFGSGTRLTVV.